Listed below are T cell receptor beta chains from one sample, sequenced in a study of T cells after yellow fever vaccination. TCRdb ran MiXCR on the 5' RACE reads and lists one entry per CDR3 protein. The sample consists of fewer than 90,000 distinct CDR3 sequences, approximately 7% of them appearing once. Specimen: CD8+ T cells sorted from PBMCs, collected less than 6 days after the first yellow fever vaccination. The receptors derive from a man between 18 and 35 years old who received the YFV17D yellow fever vaccine. The CDR3 runs from the conserved cysteine through the conserved F or W. Fields, in order: V gene, D gene, clone size, J gene, CDR3 protein, CDR3 DNA. D genes are given only for firm matches. Some rows mark clone size as missing; the rest say once, few, many or name a class of expanded clone.

TRBV7-9	.	many	TRBJ2-7	CASSLAGSSYEQYF	TGTGCCAGCAGCTTAGCCGGCAGCTCCTACGAGCAGTACTTC
TRBV6-2/TRBV6-3	.	few	TRBJ2-6	CASSYETFSLGASGANVLTF	TGTGCCAGCAGTTACGAAACTTTTTCCTTAGGGGCCTCTGGGGCCAACGTCCTGACTTTC
TRBV4-3	.	few	TRBJ2-6	CASSQYGHLPSGANVLTF	TGCGCCAGCAGCCAATATGGACATCTACCCTCTGGGGCCAACGTCCTGACTTTC
TRBV27	TRBD1	.	TRBJ1-1	CASSFTGGSWEAFF	TGTGCCAGCAGTTTTACAGGGGGTAGCTGGGAAGCTTTCTTT
TRBV4-3	TRBD2	many	TRBJ2-2	CASSQGIAGGGNTGELFF	TGCGCCAGCAGCCAGGGAATAGCGGGGGGGGGTAACACCGGGGAGCTGTTTTTT
TRBV29-1	TRBD1	many	TRBJ2-5	CSVESGQQETQYF	TGCAGCGTTGAATCGGGACAGCAAGAGACCCAGTACTTC
TRBV6-1	.	.	TRBJ2-7	CASRPAHSSYEQYF	TGTGCCAGCAGACCCGCACACTCCTCCTACGAGCAGTACTTC
TRBV25-1	TRBD2	many	TRBJ2-3	CASSGLAGGHFSTDTQYF	TGTGCCAGCAGTGGTCTAGCGGGGGGGCATTTTAGCACAGATACGCAGTATTTT
TRBV7-9	.	many	TRBJ1-2	CASSLGGYTF	TGTGCCAGCAGCTTAGGGGGCTACACCTTC
TRBV7-3	.	many	TRBJ2-2	CASSLYHSTGELFF	TGTGCCAGCAGCCTGTACCACTCAACCGGGGAGCTGTTTTTT
TRBV7-9	.	.	TRBJ1-1	CASSPGDVRKTNTEAFF	TGTGCCAGCAGCCCCGGGGACGTCCGGAAAACGAACACTGAAGCTTTCTTT
TRBV7-3	TRBD1	few	TRBJ2-3	CASSLDRVRFDTQYF	TGTGCCAGCAGCTTGGACAGGGTCCGCTTTGATACGCAGTATTTT
TRBV29-1	.	.	TRBJ2-7	CSVTGTSYEQYF	TGCAGTGTGACAGGCACCTCCTACGAGCAGTACTTC
TRBV12-5	.	.	TRBJ2-3	CASGWDGSTDTQYF	TGTGCTAGTGGGTGGGACGGTAGCACAGATACGCAGTATTTT
TRBV11-2	TRBD1	few	TRBJ2-1	CASRGTGADSYNEQFF	TGTGCCAGCAGAGGAACAGGGGCAGACTCCTACAATGAGCAGTTCTTC
TRBV6-5	.	few	TRBJ2-2	CASSYSSGPGELFF	TGTGCCAGCAGTTACTCATCCGGACCCGGGGAGCTGTTTTTT
TRBV27	.	few	TRBJ2-3	CASFPGNADTQYF	TGTGCCAGCTTTCCAGGGAACGCAGATACGCAGTATTTT
TRBV27	.	.	TRBJ2-3	CASLSSWGASTDTQYF	TGTGCCAGCCTCAGCTCATGGGGGGCCAGCACAGATACGCAGTATTTT
TRBV7-9	.	few	TRBJ1-6	CASSLSGKGKPLHF	TGTGCCAGCAGCTTAAGTGGTAAGGGGAAACCCCTCCACTTT
TRBV9	TRBD2	few	TRBJ2-5	CASSGGLVGETQYF	TGTGCCAGCAGCGGGGGACTAGTTGGAGAGACCCAGTACTTC
TRBV3-1	TRBD2	medium-sized	TRBJ2-3	CASSGFGGEGSPTDTQYF	TGTGCCAGCAGCGGGTTTGGTGGGGAGGGATCACCCACAGATACGCAGTATTTT
TRBV5-4	.	few	TRBJ2-2	CASSLGQYTGELFF	TGTGCCAGCAGCTTGGGACAGTACACCGGGGAGCTGTTTTTT
TRBV5-1	.	many	TRBJ2-1	CASSFRDGSYNEQFF	TGCGCCAGCAGCTTTCGGGACGGGTCCTACAATGAGCAGTTCTTC
TRBV9	.	many	TRBJ1-2	CASSVVHPGDYGYTF	TGTGCCAGCAGCGTAGTACATCCGGGAGACTATGGCTACACCTTC
TRBV7-6	.	many	TRBJ2-3	CASSTTGGTDTQYF	TGTGCCAGCAGCACGACCGGGGGAACAGATACGCAGTATTTT
TRBV7-9	.	few	TRBJ2-1	CASSTARAIEQFF	TGTGCCAGCAGCACGGCCCGGGCAATTGAGCAGTTCTTC
TRBV4-3	.	few	TRBJ1-1	CASSHGRRQTEAFF	TGCGCCAGCAGCCACGGTCGCAGGCAAACTGAAGCTTTCTTT
TRBV12-3/TRBV12-4	.	once	TRBJ1-1	CASNGGIRAEAFF	TGTGCCAGCAACGGGGGGATACGCGCTGAAGCTTTCTTT
TRBV5-1	.	hyperexpanded	TRBJ2-1	CASSLDEPTDNEQFF	TGCGCCAGCAGCTTGGACGAGCCTACCGACAATGAGCAGTTCTTC
TRBV25-1	TRBD1	.	TRBJ1-5	CASSSGGWQPQHF	TGTGCCAGCAGCTCAGGGGGTTGGCAGCCCCAGCATTTT
TRBV20-1	TRBD2	.	TRBJ2-7	CSAPTGLLLEQYF	TGCAGTGCTCCAACGGGACTACTCCTCGAGCAGTACTTC
TRBV20-1	.	few	TRBJ2-7	CSARDVLSYEQYF	TGCAGTGCTAGAGATGTCCTCTCCTACGAGCAGTACTTC
TRBV12-3/TRBV12-4	.	.	TRBJ1-2	CASTGIRDVTGYTF	TGTGCCAGCACCGGAATCCGGGACGTAACAGGCTACACCTTC
TRBV4-2	.	.	TRBJ1-2	CASSPGLVCYGYTF	TGTGCCAGCAGCCCTGGGCTGGTGTGCTATGGCTACACCTTC
TRBV12-3/TRBV12-4	.	few	TRBJ2-7	CASSQPDGASYEQYF	TGTGCCAGCAGCCAACCGGACGGGGCCTCCTACGAGCAGTACTTC
TRBV6-2/TRBV6-3	TRBD1	.	TRBJ2-1	CASSYSRTGDSYNEQFF	TGTGCCAGCAGTTACTCCCGGACAGGGGACTCCTACAATGAGCAGTTCTTC
TRBV20-1	TRBD1	few	TRBJ2-1	CSAVGQESYNEQFF	TGCAGTGCTGTGGGACAGGAATCATACAATGAGCAGTTCTTC
TRBV4-3	.	.	TRBJ1-2	CASSQDSRQRIYYGYTF	TGCGCCAGCAGCCAAGATAGTCGACAAAGAATATACTATGGCTACACCTTC
TRBV6-1	TRBD1	.	TRBJ1-4	CASSRRDSSREKLFF	TGTGCCAGCAGCCGGAGGGACAGCTCTCGTGAAAAACTGTTTTTT
TRBV6-1	TRBD2	few	TRBJ2-7	CASGDSGGSYEQYF	TGTGCCAGCGGAGATTCGGGGGGTTCTTACGAGCAGTACTTC
TRBV29-1	TRBD1	.	TRBJ1-2	CSVEDGTGAGYTF	TGCAGCGTTGAAGATGGGACAGGGGCTGGCTACACCTTC
TRBV4-3	.	many	TRBJ2-3	CASSQDRDSSTDTQYF	TGCGCCAGCAGCCAAGACAGGGACTCTAGCACAGATACGCAGTATTTT
TRBV10-3	.	once	TRBJ2-2	CAISESWDTGELFF	TGTGCCATCAGTGAGTCGTGGGACACCGGGGAGCTGTTTTTT
TRBV12-3/TRBV12-4	TRBD1	.	TRBJ2-2	CASSMSRQGSGELFF	TGTGCCAGCAGTATGTCCAGACAGGGGTCCGGGGAGCTGTTTTTT
TRBV12-3/TRBV12-4	.	few	TRBJ2-5	CASSSPTTSSGETQYF	TGTGCCAGCAGTTCCCCAACGACTAGTTCGGGAGAGACCCAGTACTTC